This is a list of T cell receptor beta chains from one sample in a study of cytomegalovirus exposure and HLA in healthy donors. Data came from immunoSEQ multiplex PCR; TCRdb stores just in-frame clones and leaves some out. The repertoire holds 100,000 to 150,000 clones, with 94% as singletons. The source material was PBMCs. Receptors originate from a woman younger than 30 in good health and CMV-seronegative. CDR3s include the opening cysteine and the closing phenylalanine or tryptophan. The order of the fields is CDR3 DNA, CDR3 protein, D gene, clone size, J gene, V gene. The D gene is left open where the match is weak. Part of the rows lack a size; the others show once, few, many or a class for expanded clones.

CDR3 DNA: TGTGCCAGCAGCTTCAGGGACAGAGAGACCCAGTACTTC
CDR3 protein: CASSFRDRETQYF
D gene: TRBD1
clone size: .
J gene: TRBJ2-5
V gene: TRBV7-2

CDR3 DNA: TGTGCCTGGAGTACAGACACTTACAATGAGCAGTTCTTC
CDR3 protein: CAWSTDTYNEQFF
D gene: .
clone size: .
J gene: TRBJ2-1
V gene: TRBV30

CDR3 DNA: TGTGCCAGCAGCCAAGCGACCCGACAGGGTGTTCCTGGCTACACCTTC
CDR3 protein: CASSQATRQGVPGYTF
D gene: TRBD1
clone size: once
J gene: TRBJ1-2
V gene: TRBV4-2

CDR3 DNA: TGTGCCAGCAACATCGTTCGCACAGATACGCAGTATTTT
CDR3 protein: CASNIVRTDTQYF
D gene: .
clone size: .
J gene: TRBJ2-3
V gene: TRBV2

CDR3 DNA: TGTGCCAGTAGTGGGACTGGGACTTCGGGTCGGTATGGCTACACCTTC
CDR3 protein: CASSGTGTSGRYGYTF
D gene: .
clone size: few
J gene: TRBJ1-2
V gene: TRBV19

CDR3 DNA: TGTGCCAGCAGGGAATACGAGAGCGGGGGGCGGTCCTACGAGCAGTACTTC
CDR3 protein: CASREYESGGRSYEQYF
D gene: TRBD2
clone size: .
J gene: TRBJ2-7
V gene: TRBV6-1

CDR3 DNA: TGTGCCAGCAGCTTAGCAGGGACAAATGAGCAGTTCTTC
CDR3 protein: CASSLAGTNEQFF
D gene: .
clone size: .
J gene: TRBJ2-1
V gene: TRBV7-7

CDR3 DNA: TGTGCCAGCAGCTACGAGACAATGTCCTACAATGAGCAGTTCTTC
CDR3 protein: CASSYETMSYNEQFF
D gene: .
clone size: .
J gene: TRBJ2-1
V gene: TRBV25-1

CDR3 DNA: TGTGCCAGCAGCGAAGACAGGTACTCTGGAAACACCATATATTTT
CDR3 protein: CASSEDRYSGNTIYF
D gene: .
clone size: .
J gene: TRBJ1-3
V gene: TRBV9

CDR3 DNA: TGTGCCAGCAGCCCGGGACAGGGGGACTCCAATGAGCAGTTCTTC
CDR3 protein: CASSPGQGDSNEQFF
D gene: TRBD1
clone size: .
J gene: TRBJ2-1
V gene: TRBV6-6

CDR3 DNA: TGCGCCAGCAGCTTTACAGGAAGGTCAAATAATGAAAAACTGTTTTTT
CDR3 protein: CASSFTGRSNNEKLFF
D gene: .
clone size: .
J gene: TRBJ1-4
V gene: TRBV5-1

CDR3 DNA: TGTGCCAGCACCCTAGAGGCCCCCACCGGGGAGCTGTTTTTT
CDR3 protein: CASTLEAPTGELFF
D gene: .
clone size: .
J gene: TRBJ2-2
V gene: TRBV6-1

CDR3 DNA: TGTGCCAGTGCCAGGGATTATACCGGGGAGCTGTTTTTT
CDR3 protein: CASARDYTGELFF
D gene: .
clone size: .
J gene: TRBJ2-2
V gene: TRBV25-1

CDR3 DNA: TGTGCGAAAATGAGAGTTCCCCAAGAGACCCAGTACTTC
CDR3 protein: CAKMRVPQETQYF
D gene: .
clone size: .
J gene: TRBJ2-5
V gene: TRBV2

CDR3 DNA: TGTGCCAGCAGTGAAGGTCGGAGAAGGCACTACACCTTC
CDR3 protein: CASSEGRRRHYTF
D gene: .
clone size: .
J gene: TRBJ1-2
V gene: TRBV6-1

CDR3 DNA: TGTGCCAGCAGCCAAGGGGGTGGCACTGAAGCTTTCTTT
CDR3 protein: CASSQGGGTEAFF
D gene: .
clone size: .
J gene: TRBJ1-1
V gene: TRBV7-9

CDR3 DNA: TGTGCCAGCAAAGCGAACGCCGGCAACACCGGGGAGCTGTTTTTT
CDR3 protein: CASKANAGNTGELFF
D gene: .
clone size: .
J gene: TRBJ2-2
V gene: TRBV2

CDR3 DNA: TGTGCCAGCAGCACATCCGGCACAGGGGACACTGAAGCTTTCTTT
CDR3 protein: CASSTSGTGDTEAFF
D gene: TRBD1
clone size: once
J gene: TRBJ1-1
V gene: TRBV9

CDR3 DNA: TGTGCCAGCAGCAGGGAGAAGACGATCACTAACTATGGCTACACCTTC
CDR3 protein: CASSREKTITNYGYTF
D gene: .
clone size: .
J gene: TRBJ1-2
V gene: TRBV21-1

CDR3 DNA: TGTGCCAGCAGCCCTAGGCTGGCTAACACTGAAGCTTTCTTT
CDR3 protein: CASSPRLANTEAFF
D gene: .
clone size: .
J gene: TRBJ1-1
V gene: TRBV11-2

CDR3 DNA: TGTGCCAGCAGTTCCTACCCGGTCGTAGGGGCAAAATTTGAAGCTTTCTTT
CDR3 protein: CASSSYPVVGAKFEAFF
D gene: .
clone size: .
J gene: TRBJ1-1
V gene: TRBV28

CDR3 DNA: TGTGCCAGCAGTAACAACCCGGGACAGGTGTGGTCAAACATTCAGTACTTC
CDR3 protein: CASSNNPGQVWSNIQYF
D gene: TRBD1
clone size: .
J gene: TRBJ2-4
V gene: TRBV28

CDR3 DNA: TGTGCCAGCAGCTTAGTCGGGGGACCAGAGACCCAGTACTTC
CDR3 protein: CASSLVGGPETQYF
D gene: .
clone size: .
J gene: TRBJ2-5
V gene: TRBV7-9

CDR3 DNA: TGTGCCTGGGACAAGACAGGGGGCGGACAGCCCCAGCATTTT
CDR3 protein: CAWDKTGGGQPQHF
D gene: TRBD1
clone size: .
J gene: TRBJ1-5
V gene: TRBV30

CDR3 DNA: TGTGCCTGGAGTCGTGGGACAGGGGGATCCTACGAGCAGTACTTC
CDR3 protein: CAWSRGTGGSYEQYF
D gene: TRBD1
clone size: .
J gene: TRBJ2-7
V gene: TRBV30

CDR3 DNA: TGCGCCAGCAGCTATGGACAGGGAGTAGATACGCAGTATTTT
CDR3 protein: CASSYGQGVDTQYF
D gene: TRBD1
clone size: .
J gene: TRBJ2-3
V gene: TRBV5-1

CDR3 DNA: TGTGCCAGTAATCAGGGGGCGAGGACCGGGGAGCTGTTTTTT
CDR3 protein: CASNQGARTGELFF
D gene: TRBD1
clone size: .
J gene: TRBJ2-2
V gene: TRBV2

CDR3 DNA: TGTGCCAGCTCACCAAGACAGGAGTTGAACACTGAAGCTTTCTTT
CDR3 protein: CASSPRQELNTEAFF
D gene: .
clone size: .
J gene: TRBJ1-1
V gene: TRBV18

CDR3 DNA: TGTGCCAGTAGTGACCGGGACACGACCTACGAGCAGTACTTC
CDR3 protein: CASSDRDTTYEQYF
D gene: .
clone size: few
J gene: TRBJ2-7
V gene: TRBV19

CDR3 DNA: TGTGCCAGCAGTTTGATACTAGCGGGAGGTTACAATGAGCAGTTCTTC
CDR3 protein: CASSLILAGGYNEQFF
D gene: TRBD2
clone size: .
J gene: TRBJ2-1
V gene: TRBV6-5

CDR3 DNA: TGTGCCAGCAGCAAAAGACAGGGGGCATCGGCTTTCTTT
CDR3 protein: CASSKRQGASAFF
D gene: TRBD1
clone size: .
J gene: TRBJ1-1
V gene: TRBV6-5

CDR3 DNA: TGCGCCAGCAGCCAAACAGGGGGGCAGCCCCAGCATTTT
CDR3 protein: CASSQTGGQPQHF
D gene: TRBD1
clone size: .
J gene: TRBJ1-5
V gene: TRBV4-1

CDR3 DNA: TGTGCCAGCAGGGGGACAGGCCAAGAGACCCAGTACTTC
CDR3 protein: CASRGTGQETQYF
D gene: TRBD1
clone size: .
J gene: TRBJ2-5
V gene: TRBV6-5

CDR3 DNA: TGTGCCAGCTCACCGCAGGGATTAGTGAACTACGAGCAGTACTTC
CDR3 protein: CASSPQGLVNYEQYF
D gene: .
clone size: .
J gene: TRBJ2-7
V gene: TRBV18

CDR3 DNA: TGTGCCAGCAGTGCAAAGCGGAGCACAGATACGCAGTATTTT
CDR3 protein: CASSAKRSTDTQYF
D gene: .
clone size: .
J gene: TRBJ2-3
V gene: TRBV6-1

CDR3 DNA: TGTGCCAGCAGCTTAGTCCCAGGTGATTCACCCCTCCACTTT
CDR3 protein: CASSLVPGDSPLHF
D gene: .
clone size: .
J gene: TRBJ1-6
V gene: TRBV7-9

CDR3 DNA: TGTGCCAGCCATGGGCTCTTTGGGCCCCAGCATTTT
CDR3 protein: CASHGLFGPQHF
D gene: .
clone size: few
J gene: TRBJ1-5
V gene: TRBV6-1

CDR3 DNA: TGCAGCTCAATCAATCAGCCCCAGCATTTT
CDR3 protein: CSSINQPQHF
D gene: .
clone size: once
J gene: TRBJ1-5
V gene: TRBV29-1

CDR3 DNA: TGCGCCAGCAGCTCCGGGACACTTGGAAACACCATATATTTT
CDR3 protein: CASSSGTLGNTIYF
D gene: .
clone size: .
J gene: TRBJ1-3
V gene: TRBV10-1

CDR3 DNA: TGTGCCAGCATCGGGTGGGGAGGCAATCAGCCCCAGCATTTT
CDR3 protein: CASIGWGGNQPQHF
D gene: .
clone size: .
J gene: TRBJ1-5
V gene: TRBV6-1

CDR3 DNA: TGTGCCAGCAGGCCTCCCTTGACTAGCTTCCACGAGCAGTACTTC
CDR3 protein: CASRPPLTSFHEQYF
D gene: TRBD2
clone size: .
J gene: TRBJ2-7
V gene: TRBV28

CDR3 DNA: TGTGCCAGCATGTTTAGGCAGGGGGTTGTTCAGCCCCAGCATTTT
CDR3 protein: CASMFRQGVVQPQHF
D gene: TRBD1
clone size: .
J gene: TRBJ1-5
V gene: TRBV6-1

CDR3 DNA: TGTGCCAGCAGTTTGATAGGGGGGGGTCTCCCAGAAAACACCATATATTTT
CDR3 protein: CASSLIGGGLPENTIYF
D gene: .
clone size: .
J gene: TRBJ1-3
V gene: TRBV28